This TCR beta chain was retrieved from a study of cytomegalovirus exposure and HLA in healthy donors. Regarding the study as a whole: In a later analysis, HLA-associated TCR beta chains were more clonally expanded than equally common others.

As regards this clone: As yet, its antigen is unknown.

CDR3 length: 14 residues. Germline lookup yields CDR1 SGHVS and CDR2 FNYEAQ. V was trimmed by 2 bases and J by 7 bases, leaving 12 bases between them. It was with 60 Vbeta and 13 Jbeta primers that the PCR ran. Only in-frame clones appear in the TCRdb table, and some are missing; sequencing was by immunoSEQ multiplex PCR. Altogether 150,000 to 200,000 clones are present, roughly 88% being singletons, with the ten largest covering 9.3%. Material: PBMCs. This TCR came from a man aged 18 to 35 in good health and CMV-seropositive. V and J are TRBV7-6 and TRBJ1-5, with D perhaps matching TRBD1 (5 bases). The CDR3 is CASSLQQGDQPQHF. CDR3 coding DNA: TGTGCCAGCAGCTTACAGCAGGGCGACCAGCCCCAGCATTTT.